The clone carrying this TCR beta chain was seen repeatedly, ten times or more. Its antigen is undetermined. The data are from a study of T cells in Graves' hyperthyroidism and ophthalmopathy. Study-wide findings and caveats: Appearing also in blood were most of the thyroid clonotypes expanded above 0.001. Model-based prediction identified ophthalmopathy a median about 7 months prior to its onset.

Diagnostic decisions used clinical symptoms, serum thyroxine and TRAb, thyroid ultrasound and orbital computed tomography. Extraction of PBMCs used under 13 ml of fresh peripheral blood. This CDR3 comprises 14 residues. V shed 4 bases and J shed 2 bases, with 9 bases lying between them. Amplification of TCR beta CDR3 regions used RNA as the template. First-round RT-PCR of the TCR CDR3 relied on the HTBI primer set. TCRdb re-called the multiplex PCR reads with MiXCR, one entry per CDR3 protein. The data show around 350,000 distinct CDR3 sequences, with under 15% seen just once and less than 10% held by the top ten.

The chain couples TRBV12-3 or TRBV12-4 to TRBJ1-5, with unresolved D. The TCR originated in a young woman with Graves' hyperthyroidism. The specimen was blood. The CDR3 DNA sequence: TGTGCCAGCAGTTCCCTCCGTGGCAATCAGCCCCAGCATTTT. Its translation is CASSSLRGNQPQHF.